This is a list of T cell receptor beta chains from one sample in a study of vaccination and CD4 T cells after COVID-19. The antigens for these receptors are not known. TCRdb ran MiXCR on the PCR reads and lists one entry per CDR3 protein. In the table there are about 21,000 distinct CDR3 sequences, over 40% of which are singletons. Material for sequencing was CD4+ T cells from blood, cultured in vitro. The receptors were gathered from a human donor who had recovered from COVID-19. Both conserved end residues are part of each CDR3. Each record gives: V gene, J gene, clone size, CDR3 protein. The listing skips clone size in some rows; elsewhere it reads once, few, many or a size class.

TRBV7-9	TRBJ2-7	few	CASSFRTVESSYEQYF
TRBV10-1	TRBJ2-7	once	CASSEAGETYEQYF
TRBV11-3	TRBJ1-1	NA	CASSLAGVTEAFF
TRBV4-1	TRBJ2-2	NA	CASSRLPVDEELFF
TRBV19	TRBJ1-5	NA	CASSSGPGRHQPQHF
TRBV5-4	TRBJ2-2	NA	CASRPGLAGNTGELFF
TRBV20-1	TRBJ1-4	NA	CSAMKSRDRGLRNEKLFF
TRBV7-8	TRBJ1-1	NA	CASSLAGVNTEAFF
TRBV19	TRBJ1-6	once	CASTRGIGSPLHF
TRBV19	TRBJ2-1	once	CASSPRTSGLSSYNEQFF
TRBV10-1	TRBJ2-2	NA	CASSEPFGELFF
TRBV6-1	TRBJ1-2	NA	CASEEGWAGGYTF
TRBV19	TRBJ2-5	NA	CASMGETQYF
TRBV20-1	TRBJ1-5	few	CSASDVTNQPQHF
TRBV2	TRBJ2-7	NA	CASSVTSYEQYF
TRBV27	TRBJ2-3	NA	CASSPLAGETYTQYF
TRBV7-8	TRBJ1-1	once	CASSLRDRETEAFF
TRBV19	TRBJ2-2	NA	CASSIDRGGELFF
TRBV7-2	TRBJ2-3	NA	CASSSVLGGDTQYF
TRBV5-4	TRBJ2-5	NA	CASNKQGVEETQYF
TRBV7-9	TRBJ2-1	NA	CASSPARNSYNEQFF
TRBV30	TRBJ1-2	NA	CAWSPDRGLGYTF
TRBV28	TRBJ2-2	NA	CASRDGNTGELFF
TRBV6-1	TRBJ2-3	NA	CASTDGGARTDTQYF
TRBV6-2/TRBV6-3	TRBJ2-5	few	CASSYLEGGEGTQYF
TRBV6-1	TRBJ2-1	once	CASTPTKVLEQFF
TRBV7-2	TRBJ2-2	NA	CASSLDGELFF
TRBV6-1	TRBJ1-1	few	CASSERVGRGLREAFF
TRBV19	TRBJ2-5	NA	CASKSSGRQETQYF
TRBV28	TRBJ2-3	NA	CASREAGGRADTQYF
TRBV12-3/TRBV12-4	TRBJ2-3	NA	CASSLGRGASQYF
TRBV11-2	TRBJ2-5	NA	CASSFGQALEETQYF
TRBV20-1	TRBJ1-2	NA	CSAYVMDRGDGYTF
TRBV7-3	TRBJ1-1	NA	CASSLSGGNTEAFF
TRBV27	TRBJ1-1	NA	CASSLSTMWDEAFF
TRBV19	TRBJ2-3	few	CASQRKGTTRTDTQYF
TRBV21-1	TRBJ1-5	few	CASSAGGGYSNQPQHF
TRBV12-3/TRBV12-4	TRBJ2-1	NA	CASSSPRLPEQFF
TRBV27	TRBJ1-5	few	CASSLSGQRIRGTQHF
TRBV6-1	TRBJ1-2	few	CASSPGGSSYGYTF
TRBV12-3/TRBV12-4	TRBJ2-7	NA	CASGGRQGIPYEQYF